Listed below are T cell receptor beta chains from one sample, sequenced in a study of blood T cell repertoires in COVID-19. The table came from immunoSEQ multiplex PCR; TCRdb's copy has only in-frame clones and leaves some out. The sample lists about 330,000 clones; more than 70% were seen once. Sequences were obtained from peripheral blood. Every receptor here comes from a woman between 50 and 59 years old with acute or convalescent COVID-19. Both conserved end residues are part of each CDR3. D genes are given only for firm matches. A row's size may be missing; if present it is once, few, many or a size class.

-	TRBD1	TRBV4-1	TRBJ2-7	TGCGCCAGCAGCCCCCCGGGACAGGGGGCTCGCGACGAGCAGTACTTC	CASSPPGQGARDEQYF
-	-	TRBV29-1	TRBJ1-1	TGCAGCGTTAATTTCGGGGGAGTGGGGATAGCTGAAGCTTTCTTT	CSVNFGGVGIAEAFF
-	TRBD1	TRBV5-1	TRBJ2-5	TGCGCCAGCAGCCGGGACAGGGGGCAAGAGACCCAGTACTTC	CASSRDRGQETQYF
-	-	TRBV24-1	TRBJ1-5	TGTGCCACCAGAGCAGCAGGGTACAATCAGCCCCAGCATTTT	CATRAAGYNQPQHF
few	TRBD1	TRBV4-1	TRBJ2-7	TGCGCCAGCAGCCTAGGCCGGGACAGGGTTACCTACGAGCAGTACTTC	CASSLGRDRVTYEQYF
once	TRBD1	TRBV2	TRBJ2-5	TGTGCCAGTCACCGGGACAGGGGGCAAGAGACCCAGTACTTC	CASHRDRGQETQYF
few	-	TRBV5-4	TRBJ1-2	TGTGCCAGCAGCCGGGGGGATTATGGCTACACCTTC	CASSRGDYGYTF
-	TRBD2	TRBV7-2	TRBJ2-1	TGTGCCAGCAGATCAACGGGACTAGTGGTCAATGAGCAGTTCTTC	CASRSTGLVVNEQFF
-	TRBD2	TRBV28	TRBJ2-7	TGTGCCAGCAGTTTCGATGCGGGACTAGGGTACGAGCAGTACTTC	CASSFDAGLGYEQYF
-	TRBD2	TRBV5-4	TRBJ2-7	TGTGCCAGCAGCTACCGGGACTACACCTACGAGCAGTACTTC	CASSYRDYTYEQYF
-	-	TRBV29-1	TRBJ2-5	TGCAGCGTTCTCGGGGGGCGAGGGGAGACCCAGTACTTC	CSVLGGRGETQYF
-	-	TRBV6-5	TRBJ2-1	TGTGCCAGCAGTTACTCGGTCAGCGCAACCGGCGAGTTCTTC	CASSYSVSATGEFF
-	TRBD2	TRBV15	TRBJ2-7	TGTGCCACCAGCAGAGATGGCGGGAGGGTCTACGAGCAGTACTTC	CATSRDGGRVYEQYF
-	-	TRBV10-3	TRBJ1-1	TGTGCCATCAGTGAGTACCAAGGCAGGGGCACTGAAGCTTTCTTT	CAISEYQGRGTEAFF
-	-	TRBV7-9	TRBJ1-5	TGTGCCAGCGGTGGGCCTTTCAATCAGCCCCAGCATTTT	CASGGPFNQPQHF
-	-	TRBV19	TRBJ2-1	TGTGCCAGTACCGACGGGAGCTCCTACAATGAGCAGTTCTTC	CASTDGSSYNEQFF
-	-	TRBV6-5	TRBJ2-7	TGTGCCAGCCGAGGGAATGCCTACGAGCAGTACTTC	CASRGNAYEQYF
-	TRBD1	TRBV27	TRBJ2-7	TGTGCCAGCAGCTGGACAGGGGGTCCCTACGAGCAGTACTTC	CASSWTGGPYEQYF
once	-	TRBV28	TRBJ1-5	TGTGCCACTCGTCTCTACAATCAGCCCCAGCATTTT	CATRLYNQPQHF
once	-	TRBV4-2	TRBJ2-3	TGTGCCAGCAGCCAAGGTCTTCGGGGATGGGATACGCAGTATTTT	CASSQGLRGWDTQYF
-	TRBD1	TRBV27	TRBJ2-3	TGTGCCAGCAGTTTAGGTGGGACAGGCACAGATACGCAGTATTTT	CASSLGGTGTDTQYF
-	-	TRBV28	TRBJ2-5	TGTGCCAGCACTGACAGCAGAGAGACCCAGTACTTC	CASTDSRETQYF
-	-	TRBV10-3	TRBJ1-1	TGTGCCATCAGTGAGTCGATACAGGGACGAGCTTTCTTT	CAISESIQGRAFF
-	-	TRBV30	TRBJ1-4	TGTGCCTTGAGGTACAGGACCAGCGATGAAAAACTGTTTTTT	CALRYRTSDEKLFF
-	TRBD2	TRBV4-3	TRBJ2-2	TGCGCCAGCAGCCGACTAGCGGGGAACACCGGGGAGCTGTTTTTT	CASSRLAGNTGELFF
once	-	TRBV4-1	TRBJ1-5	TGCGCCAGCAGCCAAGAGAACGGGGGCAATCAGCCCCAGCATTTT	CASSQENGGNQPQHF
-	-	TRBV27	TRBJ1-5	TGTGCCAGCAGTTTCAGGGCGGGCAATCAGCCCCAGCATTTT	CASSFRAGNQPQHF
-	TRBD2	TRBV27	TRBJ2-1	TGTGCCAGCAGTTTATCGAGCGGGAACTACAATGAGCAGTTCTTC	CASSLSSGNYNEQFF